One sample yielded the 28 T cell receptor beta chains listed below, sequenced in a study of cytomegalovirus exposure and HLA in healthy donors (dated by TCRdb to about 2017). The library was generated by the immunoSEQ multiplex PCR assay. A mixture of 60 forward primers for TCR Vbeta segments and 13 reverse primers for TCR Jbeta segments was used in the multiplex PCR. TCRdb provides this immuneACCESS table in a form limited to in-frame rearrangements. Some clones are lacking; in checked studies, under half of them reflect an unresolved V gene, and why the rest are absent is not known. The sample contains fewer than 200,000 clones, 75% to 90% of them found a single time. Around 2% of the sample lies in the top ten. Specimen: PBMCs. These receptors all come from a human donor in good health.

Only a few counts were recorded for this clone. CDR3 region: CASSLGEGSGANVLTF. Here the CDR3 DNA reads TGCGCCAGCAGCCTGGGGGAGGGCTCTGGGGCCAACGTCCTGACTTTC. The chain links TRBV4-3 to TRBJ2-6; 7 bases match TRBD2. The V segment lost 4 bases and the J segment 0 bases; nucleotides outside the gene matches: 3. CDR3 size: 16 residues. Looked up from germline, CDR1 is LGHNA and CDR2 is YSLEER.

This clone has a single count. V and J are TRBV9 and TRBJ2-3; 7 bases fit TRBD1. Germline V gene sequence: CDR1 SGDLS, CDR2 YYNGEE. This CDR3 has 17 amino acids. With 1 base clipped from V and 4 bases from J, the junction kept 12 bases outside the gene matches. The CDR3 reads CASSVLTTRQGADTQYF. In DNA, the CDR3 is TGTGCCAGCAGCGTACTAACTACAAGACAGGGCGCAGATACGCAGTATTTT.

The chain combines TRBV7-9 with TRBJ1-1, with D unclear. Germline assignment: CDR1 SEHNR and CDR2 FQNEAQ (reference sequence). Trimming cost V 5 bases and J 1 base, with 8 bases left between them. This CDR3 is 13 amino acids long. CDR3 DNA sequence: TGTGCCAGCAGCCAGACACCGAACACTGAAGCTTTCTTT. It specifies CASSQTPNTEAFF.

CDR3 sequence (DNA): TGTGCCACTCAAAATATGGACGGGAGGAGTTCACCCCTCCACTTT. Amino acid sequence: CATQNMDGRSSPLHF. The J gene is TRBJ1-6, the V gene TRBV10-3; D remains unclear. The ends were cut back, 10 bases at V and 9 bases at J, with 22 bases in the middle. Per the germline V gene, CDR1 is ENHRY and CDR2 is SYGVKD. There are 15 residues in the CDR3.

V and J are TRBV5-1 and TRBJ1-2; unclear D gene. Germline V gives CDR1 SGHRS, CDR2 YFSETQ. The ends were cut back, 2 bases at V and 3 bases at J, with 8 bases in the middle. The CDR3 runs to 13 residues. The CDR3 spells CASSFDGDYGYTF. The DNA for the CDR3 is TGCGCCAGCAGCTTCGACGGAGACTATGGCTACACCTTC.

As concerns this clone: A read error may produce the germline difference seen at one junction end. The rearrangement joins TRBV2 to TRBJ2-7; 8 bases agree with TRBD1. Germline V gene lookup returns CDR1 SNHLY and CDR2 FYNNEI. The CDR3 loop spans 13 amino acids. CDR3 in amino acids: CASGPPGGDEQCF. DNA for the CDR3: TGTGCCAGCGGCCCCCCAGGGGGCGACGAGCAGTGCTTC.

The chain couples TRBV6-5 to TRBJ2-2; tentative D call: TRBD1 (7 bases). The CDR3 has 14 residues. V was pared by 7 bases and J by 1 base, with 10 bases between. Germline V CDR1 and CDR2: MNHEY, SVGAGI. CDR3 sequence: CASMRDRNTGELFF. The CDR3 DNA reads as TGTGCCAGCATGCGGGACAGGAACACCGGGGAGCTGTTTTTT.

The chain combines TRBV2 with TRBJ2-2, with 9 bases lining up with TRBD2. Losses at the gene ends were 4 bases for V and 9 bases for J; bases not matched to a gene: 6. The CDR3 is 14 residues long. Germline V gene data show CDR1 as SNHLY and CDR2 as FYNNEI. The CDR3 bases are TGTGCCAGCAGTGGGACTAGCGACCCCCGGGAGCTGTTTTTT. This encodes CASSGTSDPRELFF.

This chain uses TRBV6-5 with TRBJ1-3; D not resolved. This CDR3 has 15 amino acids. Trimming shortened V by 0 bases and J by 3 bases, and 9 bases separated the two germline ends. Per the germline V gene, CDR1 is MNHEY and CDR2 is SVGAGI. This CDR3 reads CASSYSAGGGNTIYF. CDR3 nucleotides: TGTGCCAGCAGTTACTCCGCGGGAGGTGGAAACACCATATATTTT.

The chain uses TRBV9 and TRBJ2-7, with D possibly matching TRBD2 (7 bases). The CDR3 is 14 residues long. V lost 1 base and J lost 2, with 10 bases in between. CDR1 is SGDLS and CDR2 is YYNGEE in the germline V gene. The CDR3 DNA sequence: TGTGCCAGCAGCGTACGAGGGGGGGCCTACGAGCAGTACTTC. This sequence encodes CASSVRGGAYEQYF.

The chain joins TRBV20-1 to TRBJ2-5; D not resolved. Trimming took 7 bases from V and 7 from J, leaving 13 bases between them. The CDR3 is 11 amino acids. Germline values: CDR1 DFQATT, CDR2 SNEGSKA (reference sequence). This CDR3 is CSVDIIRTQYF. The CDR3 nucleotides read TGCAGTGTTGACATTATCAGGACCCAGTACTTC.

This clone is a singleton in its sample. This chain links TRBV15 with TRBJ1-5; D is perhaps TRBD1 (6 bases). CDR1 and CDR2 (germline): LNHNV, YYDKDF (reference sequence). Trimming cost V 0 bases and J 0 bases, with 9 bases left between them. CDR3 length: 16 amino acids. This CDR3 reads CATSREGGYSNQPQHF. The CDR3 coding sequence is TGTGCCACCAGCAGAGAAGGGGGTTATAGCAATCAGCCCCAGCATTTT.

Only a few counts were recorded for this clone. The sample holds other DNA sequences that translate to the same CDR3. V and J are TRBV4-3 and TRBJ2-7; 7 bases are shared with TRBD2. Trimming took 4 bases from V and 4 from J; bases not matched to a gene: 7. The germline CDR1 and CDR2 sequences are LGHNA and YSLEER. The CDR3 is 14 residues long. CDR3: CASSRYKGLYEQYF. The CDR3 DNA reads TGCGCCAGCAGCCGATACAAGGGACTATACGAGCAGTACTTC.

There are a few counts of this clone. V is TRBV11-2 and J is TRBJ1-1; D is uncertain. The CDR3 spans 14 residues. The V end was cut by 5 bases, the J end by 4 bases, with 14 bases between. Germline V gene lookup returns CDR1 SGHAT and CDR2 FQNNGV. The CDR3: CASSRGPAGTEAFF. Here the CDR3 DNA reads TGTGCCAGCAGCCGTGGCCCCGCGGGCACTGAAGCTTTCTTT.

The genes are TRBV10-3 and TRBJ2-7, with 9 bases lining up with TRBD2. Germline CDR1 ENHRY, CDR2 SYGVKD. The length of the CDR3 is 12 residues. V lost 10 bases to trimming and J lost 6 bases; unmatched junction nucleotides: 7. In DNA, the CDR3 is TGTGCCACAACCCTAGCGGGGCGCGAGCAGTACTTC. It yields the protein CATTLAGREQYF.

The chain links TRBV6-1 to TRBJ2-2; TRBD1 matches 7 bases. Germline V CDR1 and CDR2: MNHNS, SASEGT. This CDR3 is 15 amino acids long. J lost 5 bases, V lost 6 bases, and 9 bases had no gene match. CDR3 sequence (DNA): TGTGCCAGCAGAGCTGAGGGACAGCAAACCGGGGAGCTGTTTTTT. It encodes CASRAEGQQTGELFF.

This chain joins TRBV6-5 and TRBJ1-2, with a weak D call TRBD1 (5 bases). Trimming removed 6 bases from V and 4 bases from J, with 12 bases in between. From germline, CDR1 is MNHEY and CDR2 SVGAGI. CDR3 length: 13 amino acids. The CDR3, as DNA: TGTGCCAGCAGAAACCAGGGTATCTATGGCTACACCTTC. The encoded protein is CASRNQGIYGYTF.

This chain uses TRBV4-3 with TRBJ1-2; D remains ambiguous. V gave up 1 base and J gave up 4 bases, with 10 bases separating them. There are 14 residues in the CDR3. The germline V gene has CDR1 LGHNA and CDR2 YSLEER. CDR3 residues: CASSQGGIGYGYTF. The CDR3 DNA sequence: TGCGCCAGCAGCCAAGGCGGGATTGGCTATGGCTACACCTTC.

With regard to this clone: At one of its ends the junction is not consistent with the germline gene, which may arise from a read error. The chain is built from TRBV14 and TRBJ1-1; no clear D gene. From germline, CDR1 is SGHDN and CDR2 FVKESK. This CDR3 spans 13 amino acids. DNA for the CDR3: TGTGCCAGCAGCTCAAACGGGTTCCGGCATGGTCAATTT. This translates into CASSSNGFRHGQF. Using reference TRBV14 and TRBJ1-1 for the parts outside the CDR3, the full variable domain is EAGVTQFPSHSVIEKGQTVTLRCDPISGHDNLYWYRRVMGKEIKFLLHFVKESKQDESGMPNNRFLAERTGGTYSTLKVQPAELEDSGVYFCASSSNGFRHGQFGQGTRLTVV.

This chain connects TRBV2 to TRBJ1-2; weak D call: TRBD1 (6 bases). Deletions cut 2 bases from V and 4 bases from J, with 11 bases between. The CDR3 consists of 14 residues. CDR1 SNHLY and CDR2 FYNNEI come from the germline V gene. The CDR3 coding sequence is TGTGCCAGCAGTGAAATTAGACAGGCCTATGGCTACACCTTC. Its translation is CASSEIRQAYGYTF.

This rearrangement joins TRBV25-1 to TRBJ1-1; TRBD1 might be the D (5 bases). This CDR3 is 11 amino acids long. In germline, CDR1 is MGHDK, CDR2 SYGVNS. The V end lost 8 bases, the J end lost 7 bases, and 11 bases lay between the germline ends. For the CDR3, the DNA is TGTGCCAGCCAGGGTGGTGGTGAAGCTTTCTTT. It yields the protein CASQGGGEAFF. Together with reference TRBV25-1 and TRBJ1-1, the CDR3 gives the full variable domain: EADIYQTPRYLVIGTGKKITLECSQTMGHDKMYWYQQDPGMELHLIHYSYGVNSTEKGDLSSESTVSRIRTEHFPLTLESARPSHTSQYLCASQGGGEAFFGQGTRLTVV.

This clone was observed a handful of times. The chain recombines TRBV21-1 with TRBJ2-1; the DNA was not used to check the table's D call, TRBD1. TRBV21-1 is recorded as a pseudogene. This CDR3 comprises 14 residues. The CDR3 region is CASSMPGTFDEQFF. In DNA form, the CDR3 reads TGTGCCAGCAGCATGCCAGGGACATTTGATGAGCAGTTCTTC.

The V and J genes are TRBV6-6 and TRBJ2-1; D gene ambiguous. Germline V lookup: CDR1 MNHNY, CDR2 SVGAGI (reference sequence). V lost 1 base and J 8 bases, leaving 3 bases between the germline ends. This CDR3 spans 11 amino acids. CDR3 nucleotide sequence: TGTGCCAGCAGTTACTTCGATGAGCAGTTCTTC. It specifies CASSYFDEQFF.

V is TRBV5-1 and J is TRBJ2-7, with D maybe TRBD2 (6 bases). Per germline, CDR1 SGHRS and CDR2 YFSETQ. This CDR3 has 14 residues. V lost 0 bases and J 1 base, leaving 8 bases between the germline ends. The CDR3 DNA reads TGCGCCAGCAGCTTGGCGGGGGAGTCCTACGAGCAGTACTTC. Residues: CASSLAGESYEQYF.

This rearrangement joins TRBV20-1 to TRBJ2-7; D unresolved. The V end was cut by 5 bases, the J end by 6 bases, with 8 bases between. This CDR3 comprises 10 residues. Germline-derived CDR1 and CDR2 are DFQATT and SNEGSKA (reference sequence). CDR3 sequence reads: CSAFSREQYF. CDR3 bases: TGCAGTGCTTTCTCCCGCGAGCAGTACTTC.

The chain links TRBV15 to TRBJ2-1; 7 nucleotides agree with TRBD1. V shed 4 bases, J shed 7 bases, and the junction held 13 bases outside the gene matches. This CDR3 is 16 amino acids long. Germline V gene data show CDR1 as LNHNV and CDR2 as YYDKDF (reference sequence). The DNA for the CDR3 is TGTGCCACCAGCACCGAGATAGGACAGGCACGGAATGAGCAGTTCTTC. This codes for CATSTEIGQARNEQFF.

CDR3 loop: CASSLMAGYEQYF. As DNA, the CDR3 is TGTGCCAGCAGCTTAATGGCAGGCTACGAGCAGTACTTC. V and J are TRBV7-3 and TRBJ2-7; D not certain. Trimming left V 1 base short and J 3 bases short, with 7 bases between. Germline V gene lookup returns CDR1 SGHTA and CDR2 FQGTGA. The CDR3 loop spans 13 amino acids.

The chain carries TRBV2 and TRBJ1-1; 8 nucleotides align to TRBD1. The CDR3 sequence is 15 residues long. After removal of 5 bases from V and 1 base from J, the junction contained 6 bases not matched to a gene. Per germline, CDR1 SNHLY and CDR2 FYNNEI. The CDR3 DNA reads as TGTGCCAGCAGTAAGACAGGGGCGCCGAACACTGAAGCTTTCTTT. This sequence encodes CASSKTGAPNTEAFF.